A single sample is the source of the 20 T cell receptor beta chains below, sequenced in a study of OX40 agonist ivuxolimab in advanced cancers. TCRdb's copy holds only in-frame clones and misses some; the assay was immunoSEQ multiplex PCR. The sample carries about 62,000 clones, about 85% recorded once. Specimen: CD4+ or CD8+ T cells sorted from blood, collected in a trial of the OX40 agonist ivuxolimab. The receptors shown here come from an adult with an advanced solid tumor such as melanoma, head and neck, liver or kidney cancer.

There are a few counts of this clone. The rearrangement joins TRBV7-8 to TRBJ2-3; 8 nucleotides align to TRBD2. The CDR3 runs 15 residues. The germline CDR1 and CDR2 sequences are SGHVS and FQNEAQ. J lost 6 bases, V lost 5 bases, and 10 bases had no gene match. The CDR3 region has the DNA TGTGCCAGCAGCAAGACTAGCGCCACCGCCGATACGCAGTATTTT. It codes for CASSKTSATADTQYF.

For this clone: At one end, the junction sequence differs from germline, possibly due to a read error. The chain has TRBV7-7 and TRBJ2-5; no clear D. This CDR3 is 13 amino acids long. Germline V CDR1 and CDR2: SSHAT, FNYEAQ (reference sequence). The CDR3 spells CASSLGVQETQYF. The CDR3, as DNA: TGTGCTAGCAGCTTAGGAGTTCAAGAGACCCAGTACTTC.

A few counts support this clone. The gene calls are TRBV7-3 and TRBJ2-1; 11 positions match TRBD1. Germline V lookup: CDR1 SGHTA, CDR2 FQGTGA. V trimming: 5 bases; J trimming: 8 bases; junction bases outside the gene matches: 8. The CDR3 consists of 15 residues. CDR3 sequence reads: CASSQGQGAGYEQFF. As DNA, the CDR3 is TGTGCCAGCAGCCAAGGACAGGGGGCAGGGTATGAGCAGTTCTTC.

CDR3 residues: CASSLNAVGTYEQYF. Written as DNA, the CDR3 is TGTGCCAGCAGCTTAAATGCGGTGGGAACCTACGAGCAGTACTTC. This chain uses TRBV11-2 with TRBJ2-5; no clear D gene. The end of the DNA is better explained by TRBJ2-7, so the J call may be wrong. Germline-derived CDR1 and CDR2 are SGHAT and FQNNGV. The CDR3 totals 15 residues.

The chain uses TRBV7-9 and TRBJ2-6; TRBD2 matches at 11 bases. Germline lookup yields CDR1 SEHNR and CDR2 FQNEAQ (reference sequence). With V trimmed by 3 bases and J by 2 bases, 9 bases remained unmatched. This CDR3 comprises 19 residues. CDR3 sequence: CASSFMTSGIPAGANVLTF. CDR3 bases: TGTGCCAGCAGCTTCATGACTAGCGGGATTCCTGCTGGGGCCAACGTCCTGACTTTC.

This clone was picked up one time. The V gene is TRBV20-1, the J gene TRBJ2-5, with D uncertain. V gave up 5 bases and J gave up 4 bases, with 8 bases separating them. The CDR3 is 11 residues long. Looked up from germline, CDR1 is DFQATT and CDR2 is SNEGSKA (reference sequence). In DNA, the CDR3 is TGCAGTGCTTGGGTGGGAGAGACCCAGTACTTC. Its translation is CSAWVGETQYF.

The gene calls are TRBV28 and TRBJ2-3, with TRBD1 identical over 11 bases. The germline V gene has CDR1 MDHEN and CDR2 SYDVKM. Germline trimming cut 10 bases from V and 4 bases from J; bases unmatched to any gene: 16. The CDR3 runs to 17 residues. CDR3 DNA sequence: TGTGCCACCACTACCCCCCCCGGACAGGGGGCCGCAGATACGCAGTATTTT. Its translation: CATTTPPGQGAADTQYF.

This chain uses TRBV7-3 with TRBJ2-5, with TRBD2 matching over 9 bases. Germline-derived CDR1 and CDR2 are SGHTA and FQGTGA. This CDR3 has 17 amino acids. V shed 2 bases, J shed 2 bases, and the junction held 9 bases outside the gene matches. The CDR3 reads CASSLSLAGESQETQYF. The CDR3, as DNA: TGTGCCAGCAGCTTATCCTTAGCGGGAGAATCTCAAGAGACCCAGTACTTC.

The gene calls are TRBV20-1 and TRBJ2-3; D is undetermined. Trimming cost V 2 bases and J 3 bases, with 0 bases left between them. Germline loops: CDR1 DFQATT, CDR2 SNEGSKA (reference sequence). There are 10 residues in the CDR3. The CDR3 loop reads CSARTDTQYF. The CDR3 coding sequence is TGCAGTGCTAGAACAGATACGCAGTATTTT.

The chain has TRBV2 and TRBJ2-5; 8 bases map to TRBD2. The CDR3 sequence is 13 residues long. V shed 2 bases, J shed 5 bases, and the junction held 1 base outside the gene matches. Germline assignment: CDR1 SNHLY and CDR2 FYNNEI. This CDR3 is CASSETGGETQYF. CDR3 nucleotide sequence: TGTGCCAGCAGTGAAACGGGAGGGGAGACCCAGTACTTC.

DNA of the CDR3: TGTGCCAGCAGCTCACGCGGCGGCGGGTCCTCCTACAATGAGCAGTTCTTC. It translates to CASSSRGGGSSYNEQFF. V gene TRBV7-3 combines with J gene TRBJ2-1; a possible D gene is TRBD2 (5 bases). V was shortened by 4 bases and J by 0 bases, with 16 bases between the two germline ends. The CDR3 loop spans 17 amino acids. Germline CDR1 SGHTA, CDR2 FQGTGA.

V gene TRBV6-1 combines with J gene TRBJ2-5, with TRBD2 identical over 7 bases. Germline-derived CDR1 and CDR2 are MNHNS and SASEGT. V trimming: 5 bases; J trimming: 5 bases; junction bases outside the gene matches: 8. The CDR3 spans 14 residues. DNA for the CDR3: TGTGCCAGCAGTCCTAACTCCGGGGGGGAGACCCAGTACTTC. Its protein is CASSPNSGGETQYF.

J is TRBJ2-7 and V is TRBV7-9; 8 nucleotides match TRBD1. Losses at the gene ends were 5 bases for V and 3 bases for J; bases not matched to a gene: 15. This CDR3 contains 17 residues. In germline, CDR1 is SEHNR, CDR2 FQNEAQ (reference sequence). As DNA, the CDR3 is TGTGCCAGCAGCCCCGGACAGGGAGGCTTACGGGGCTACGAGCAGTACTTC. Translating it yields CASSPGQGGLRGYEQYF.

This clone was seen more than once but under ten times. This rearrangement joins TRBV7-9 to TRBJ2-7; D assignment may be TRBD1 or TRBD2 (5 bases each). This CDR3 has 16 amino acids. Between the trimmed V and J ends, which lost 4 bases and 3 bases, there was a span of 19 bases. Looked up from germline, CDR1 is SEHNR and CDR2 is FQNEAQ (reference sequence). The DNA of the CDR3 is TGTGCCAGCAGCTCCATCCCCAGGGAGATTGGCTACGAGCAGTACTTC. Its translation: CASSSIPREIGYEQYF.

The gene calls are TRBV10-3 and TRBJ2-7, with 10 nucleotides matching TRBD1. The J segment lost 2 bases and the V segment lost 6 bases, leaving 4 bases of the junction unmatched. In germline, CDR1 is ENHRY, CDR2 SYGVKD. The CDR3 is 14 amino acids. CDR3 amino acids: CAIRAGTGAYEQYF. CDR3 nucleotides: TGTGCCATCAGGGCCGGGACAGGGGCCTACGAGCAGTACTTC.

The chain uses TRBV28 and TRBJ1-4, with D perhaps TRBD1 (5 bases). This CDR3 has 13 residues. V was cut by 8 bases and J by 6 bases, with 13 bases left in between. Germline V gene sequence: CDR1 MDHEN, CDR2 SYDVKM. The DNA of the CDR3 is TGTGCCAGCCTTTTCACGGGGGATGAAAAACTGTTTTTT. Protein sequence: CASLFTGDEKLFF.

The chain links TRBV5-6 to TRBJ2-2; D unresolved. Trimming took 1 base from V and 8 from J, leaving 15 bases between them. Germline CDR1 is SGHDT and CDR2 is YYEEEE. This CDR3 region has 15 residues. CDR3 sequence reads: CASSLLPDSGGELFF. In DNA, the CDR3 is TGTGCCAGCAGCTTGTTGCCAGACTCTGGTGGGGAGCTGTTTTTT.

As concerns this clone: Other DNA sequences in the same sample also yield this CDR3. The chain's CDR3 is CASSAFQPQHF. CDR3 coding DNA: TGTGCCAGCAGTGCATTTCAGCCCCAGCATTTT. This sequence joins TRBV6-1 and TRBJ1-5, with D hard to call. The CDR3 length is 11 residues. V was shortened by 4 bases and J by 6 bases, with 4 bases between the two germline ends. Germline lookup yields CDR1 MNHNS and CDR2 SASEGT.

The V call is TRBV5-4, the J call TRBJ1-5; maybe TRBD1 (6 bases). Germline CDR1 and CDR2: SGHNT and YYREEE (reference sequence). The V end was cut by 4 bases, the J end by 3 bases, with 11 bases between. The CDR3 sequence is 14 residues long. CDR3 region: CASSVQGYNQPQHF. CDR3 sequence (DNA): TGTGCCAGCAGCGTACAGGGTTACAATCAGCCCCAGCATTTT.

The gene calls are TRBV6-1 and TRBJ2-1, with 8 bases fitting TRBD1. V shed 5 bases, J shed 4 bases, and the junction held 7 bases outside the gene matches. There are 15 residues in the CDR3. Germline V gene data show CDR1 as MNHNS and CDR2 as SASEGT. The CDR3 DNA reads TGTGCCAGCAGTAACGCCAGGGGGCTATACAATGAGCAGTTCTTC. Translating it yields CASSNARGLYNEQFF.